These T cell receptor beta chains were read from a single sample in a study of shared T cell receptors in the human thymus. Generated by immunoSEQ multiplex PCR, the TCRdb table keeps only in-frame clones and is missing some. The table records some 400,000 clones, approximately 95% of them present only once. Sequenced sample: thymocytes. All receptors derive from a human donor. CDR3s include the opening cysteine and the closing phenylalanine or tryptophan. Each record gives: V gene, clone size, D gene, J gene, CDR3 protein, CDR3 DNA. D genes are given only for firm matches. Clone sizes are given selectively: once, few, many, or a class where the clone is expanded.

v_call: TRBV5-1; clone_size: -; d_call: TRBD2; j_call: TRBJ2-7; cdr3_aa: CASSFGLAGGPTPSYEQYF; cdr3_nt: TGCGCCAGCAGCTTCGGACTAGCGGGAGGGCCGACCCCCTCATACGAGCAGTACTTC
v_call: TRBV19; clone_size: -; d_call: -; j_call: TRBJ2-7; cdr3_aa: CASSIEKDFSSYEQYF; cdr3_nt: TGTGCCAGTAGTATAGAAAAGGATTTCAGCTCCTACGAGCAGTACTTC
v_call: TRBV6-1; clone_size: -; d_call: TRBD1; j_call: TRBJ2-7; cdr3_aa: CASSVNRGRPYEQYF; cdr3_nt: TGTGCCAGCAGCGTAAACAGGGGAAGGCCCTACGAGCAGTACTTC
v_call: TRBV5-3; clone_size: -; d_call: TRBD1; j_call: TRBJ1-4; cdr3_aa: CARSPERQGGEKLFF; cdr3_nt: TGTGCCAGAAGCCCAGAACGACAGGGGGGTGAAAAACTGTTTTTT
v_call: TRBV5-4; clone_size: -; d_call: -; j_call: TRBJ2-7; cdr3_aa: CASSFGQHYEQYF; cdr3_nt: TGTGCCAGCAGCTTTGGACAGCACTACGAGCAGTACTTC
v_call: TRBV6-6; clone_size: -; d_call: -; j_call: TRBJ1-3; cdr3_aa: CASSADEGWHTIYF; cdr3_nt: TGTGCCAGCAGTGCCGACGAGGGTTGGCACACCATATATTTT
v_call: TRBV18; clone_size: -; d_call: -; j_call: TRBJ2-2; cdr3_aa: CASSNHMGGHNDSTLRAGELFF; cdr3_nt: TGTGCCAGCTCCAACCACATGGGGGGCCACAATGATTCAACTCTACGGGCCGGGGAGCTGTTTTTT
v_call: TRBV13; clone_size: -; d_call: -; j_call: TRBJ2-3; cdr3_aa: CASSFNTDTQYF; cdr3_nt: TGTGCCAGCAGCTTCAACACAGATACGCAGTATTTT
v_call: TRBV7-2; clone_size: -; d_call: -; j_call: TRBJ2-5; cdr3_aa: CASSLVGETQYF; cdr3_nt: TGTGCCAGCAGCTTAGTAGGAGAGACCCAGTACTTC
v_call: TRBV28; clone_size: -; d_call: -; j_call: TRBJ2-7; cdr3_aa: CASSSQGEQYF; cdr3_nt: TGTGCCAGCAGTTCCCAGGGCGAGCAGTACTTC
v_call: TRBV6-5; clone_size: -; d_call: -; j_call: TRBJ2-1; cdr3_aa: CASSWDGSSYNEQFF; cdr3_nt: TGTGCCAGCAGTTGGGACGGAAGCTCCTACAATGAGCAGTTCTTC
v_call: TRBV25-1; clone_size: -; d_call: TRBD1; j_call: TRBJ2-7; cdr3_aa: CASSESGDRGHYEQYF; cdr3_nt: TGTGCCAGCAGTGAATCTGGGGACAGGGGGCACTACGAGCAGTACTTC
v_call: TRBV5-1; clone_size: -; d_call: -; j_call: TRBJ2-3; cdr3_aa: CASSLVPAASDTQYF; cdr3_nt: TGCGCCAGCAGCTTGGTACCCGCAGCTTCCGATACGCAGTATTTT
v_call: TRBV6-1; clone_size: -; d_call: TRBD1; j_call: TRBJ2-5; cdr3_aa: CASSGTGRGGETQYF; cdr3_nt: TGTGCCAGCAGTGGGACAGGTAGAGGGGGAGAGACCCAGTACTTC
v_call: TRBV14; clone_size: once; d_call: -; j_call: TRBJ1-4; cdr3_aa: CALARDFGREKLFF; cdr3_nt: TGTGCCCTCGCCCGGGACTTTGGTAGGGAAAAACTGTTTTTT
v_call: TRBV7-2; clone_size: -; d_call: -; j_call: TRBJ1-2; cdr3_aa: CAISGGGYTF; cdr3_nt: TGTGCCATATCCGGGGGGGGCTACACCTTC
v_call: TRBV2; clone_size: -; d_call: TRBD2; j_call: TRBJ2-2; cdr3_aa: CASSPPWTSGGTGELFF; cdr3_nt: TGTGCCAGCAGTCCACCCTGGACTAGCGGGGGAACCGGGGAGCTGTTTTTT
v_call: TRBV28; clone_size: -; d_call: TRBD1; j_call: TRBJ2-7; cdr3_aa: CAGSETGEVYEQYF; cdr3_nt: TGTGCCGGATCCGAGACAGGGGAGGTTTACGAGCAGTACTTC
v_call: TRBV11-2; clone_size: -; d_call: -; j_call: TRBJ2-2; cdr3_aa: CASSLVGSPNTGELFF; cdr3_nt: TGTGCCAGCAGCTTAGTGGGGAGTCCGAACACCGGGGAGCTGTTTTTT
v_call: TRBV4-2; clone_size: -; d_call: TRBD1; j_call: TRBJ1-2; cdr3_aa: CASRANGGQGVSYGYTF; cdr3_nt: TGTGCCAGCAGGGCGAACGGGGGACAGGGGGTTTCCTACGGCTACACCTTC
v_call: TRBV13; clone_size: -; d_call: -; j_call: TRBJ2-7; cdr3_aa: CASSLEGAGEQYF; cdr3_nt: TGTGCCAGCAGCTTAGAGGGGGCGGGGGAGCAGTACTTC
v_call: TRBV28; clone_size: -; d_call: TRBD1; j_call: TRBJ1-4; cdr3_aa: CASSFPRTGSNEKLFF; cdr3_nt: TGTGCCAGCAGTTTTCCCAGGACAGGATCCAATGAAAAACTGTTTTTT
v_call: TRBV29-1; clone_size: -; d_call: TRBD1; j_call: TRBJ1-4; cdr3_aa: CSVEDDRGPINEKLFF; cdr3_nt: TGCAGCGTTGAAGACGACAGGGGCCCTATTAATGAAAAACTGTTTTTT
v_call: TRBV20-1; clone_size: -; d_call: -; j_call: TRBJ1-1; cdr3_aa: CSASLRAGAFF; cdr3_nt: TGCAGTGCTAGTTTGAGGGCCGGGGCTTTCTTT
v_call: TRBV5-4; clone_size: -; d_call: TRBD2; j_call: TRBJ2-2; cdr3_aa: CASTLLAGGTGELFF; cdr3_nt: TGTGCCAGCACCCTGCTAGCGGGTGGCACCGGGGAGCTGTTTTTT
v_call: TRBV7-9; clone_size: -; d_call: TRBD1; j_call: TRBJ1-6; cdr3_aa: CASSFNRGNSPLHF; cdr3_nt: TGTGCCAGCAGCTTCAACAGGGGAAATTCACCCCTCCACTTT
v_call: TRBV27; clone_size: -; d_call: -; j_call: TRBJ1-5; cdr3_aa: CASSPKGVVTNQPQHF; cdr3_nt: TGTGCCAGCAGCCCAAAAGGGGTTGTTACCAATCAGCCCCAGCATTTT
v_call: TRBV23-1; clone_size: -; d_call: TRBD1; j_call: TRBJ2-7; cdr3_aa: CASRPGTVISYEQYF; cdr3_nt: TGCGCCAGCAGACCCGGGACAGTCATCTCCTACGAGCAGTACTTC
v_call: TRBV5-1; clone_size: -; d_call: -; j_call: TRBJ2-1; cdr3_aa: CASSRSRSSYNEQFF; cdr3_nt: TGCGCCAGCAGCCGTTCTAGGAGCTCCTACAATGAGCAGTTCTTC
v_call: TRBV6-1; clone_size: -; d_call: -; j_call: TRBJ2-5; cdr3_aa: CASSESHWYQETQYF; cdr3_nt: TGTGCCAGCAGTGAGTCACATTGGTACCAAGAGACCCAGTACTTC
v_call: TRBV5-1; clone_size: -; d_call: -; j_call: TRBJ2-1; cdr3_aa: CASSLGSRASSYNEQFF; cdr3_nt: TGCGCCAGCAGCTTGGGTTCGCGGGCTAGCTCCTACAATGAGCAGTTCTTC
v_call: TRBV10-3; clone_size: -; d_call: TRBD1; j_call: TRBJ1-2; cdr3_aa: CAISESDRGDGYTF; cdr3_nt: TGTGCCATCAGTGAGTCGGACAGGGGAGATGGCTACACCTTC
v_call: TRBV30; clone_size: -; d_call: TRBD2; j_call: TRBJ2-2; cdr3_aa: CAWRVSGWSTGELFF; cdr3_nt: TGTGCCTGGAGGGTTAGCGGGTGGAGCACCGGGGAGCTGTTTTTT
v_call: TRBV29-1; clone_size: few; d_call: -; j_call: TRBJ2-1; cdr3_aa: CSVEFWSGYNEQFF; cdr3_nt: TGCAGCGTTGAGTTCTGGTCAGGCTACAATGAGCAGTTCTTC